This T cell receptor beta chain was documented in a study of radiation and T cells in renal cell carcinoma. TCRdb's copy holds only in-frame clones and misses some; the assay was immunoSEQ multiplex PCR. This sample has about 150,000 clones; roughly 89% occur once, and the top ten carry 13%. As to time point: blood 2 weeks post-SBRT. Documented treatment: 15 Gy SBRT to primary tumor, nephrectomy 4 weeks later. This TCR was recovered from a woman between 50 and 59 years old with renal cell carcinoma. The sample here was blood, taken from a patient whose treatment included radiotherapy and nephrectomy.

The CDR3 sequence is CASSSADKLNEQFF. The CDR3 DNA follows: TGTGCCAGCAGCTCCGCGGACAAACTAAATGAGCAGTTCTTC. The chain links TRBV7-6 to TRBJ2-1, with D maybe TRBD1 (5 bases). The CDR3 has 14 residues. V was shortened by 4 bases and J by 7 bases, with 14 bases between the two germline ends. Germline V gene data show CDR1 as SGHVS and CDR2 as FNYEAQ.